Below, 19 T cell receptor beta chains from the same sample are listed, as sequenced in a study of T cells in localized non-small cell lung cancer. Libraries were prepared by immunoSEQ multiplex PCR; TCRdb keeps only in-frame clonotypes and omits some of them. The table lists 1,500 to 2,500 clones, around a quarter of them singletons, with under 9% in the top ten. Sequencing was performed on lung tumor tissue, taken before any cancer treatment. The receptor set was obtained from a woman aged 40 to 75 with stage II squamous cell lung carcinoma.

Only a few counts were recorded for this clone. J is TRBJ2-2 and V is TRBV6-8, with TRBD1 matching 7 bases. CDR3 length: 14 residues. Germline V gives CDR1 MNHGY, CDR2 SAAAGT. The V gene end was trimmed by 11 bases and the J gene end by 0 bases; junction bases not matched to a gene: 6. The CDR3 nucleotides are TGTGCCCATTCCGGGACAGCGAACACCGGGGAGCTGTTTTTT. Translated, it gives CAHSGTANTGELFF.

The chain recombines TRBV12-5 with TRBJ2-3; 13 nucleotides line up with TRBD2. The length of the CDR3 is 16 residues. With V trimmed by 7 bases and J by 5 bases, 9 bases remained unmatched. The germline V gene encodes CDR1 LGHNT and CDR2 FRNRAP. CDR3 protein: CASAWTSGRGVDTQYF. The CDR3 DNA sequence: TGTGCTAGTGCTTGGACTAGCGGGAGAGGTGTAGATACGCAGTATTTT.

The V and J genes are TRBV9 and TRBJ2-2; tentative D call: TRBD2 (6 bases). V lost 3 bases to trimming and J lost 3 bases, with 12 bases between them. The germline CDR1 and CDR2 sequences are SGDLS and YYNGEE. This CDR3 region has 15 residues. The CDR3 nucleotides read TGTGCCAGCAGCGCCGGGCGCGGGGACACCGGGGAGCTGTTTTTT. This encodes CASSAGRGDTGELFF. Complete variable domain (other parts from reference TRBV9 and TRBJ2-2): DSGVTQTPKHLITATGQRVTLRCSPRSGDLSVYWYQQSLDQGLQFLIQYYNGEERAKGNILERFSAQQFPDLHSELNLSSLELGDSALYFCASSAGRGDTGELFFGEGSRLTVL.

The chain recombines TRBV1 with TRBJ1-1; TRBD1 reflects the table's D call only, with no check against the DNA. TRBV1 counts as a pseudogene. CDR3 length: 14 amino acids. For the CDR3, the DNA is TGCGCCAGCAGCCAGACGGAAACAGACACTGAAGCTTTCTTT. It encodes CASSQTETDTEAFF.

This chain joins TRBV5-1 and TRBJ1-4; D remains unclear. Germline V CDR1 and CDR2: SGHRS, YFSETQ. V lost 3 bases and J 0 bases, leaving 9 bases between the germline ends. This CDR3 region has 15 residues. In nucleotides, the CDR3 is TGCGCCAGCAGCTCCGCCCTAGCAACTAATGAAAAACTGTTTTTT. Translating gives CASSSALATNEKLFF.

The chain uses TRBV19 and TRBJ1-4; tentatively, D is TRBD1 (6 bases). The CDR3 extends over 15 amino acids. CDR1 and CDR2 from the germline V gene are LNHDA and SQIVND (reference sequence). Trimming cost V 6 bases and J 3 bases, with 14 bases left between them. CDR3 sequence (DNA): TGTGCCAGTAGCCTCCAGGGACATGCTAATGAAAAACTGTTTTTT. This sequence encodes CASSLQGHANEKLFF.

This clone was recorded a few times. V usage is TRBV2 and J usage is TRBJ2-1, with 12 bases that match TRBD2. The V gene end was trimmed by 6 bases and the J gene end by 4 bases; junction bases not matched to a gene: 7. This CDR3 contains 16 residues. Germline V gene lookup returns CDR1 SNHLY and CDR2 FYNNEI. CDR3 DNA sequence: TGTGCCAGCAGGCTCCTAGCGGGAGGGGGGTACAATGAGCAGTTCTTC. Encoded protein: CASRLLAGGGYNEQFF.

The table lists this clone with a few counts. CDR3 amino acids: CASSQREPNTGELFF. The CDR3 DNA follows: TGTGCCAGCAGCCAACGCGAGCCGAACACCGGGGAGCTGTTTTTT. This chain connects TRBV6-8 to TRBJ2-2; D gene uncertain. The germline V gene encodes CDR1 MNHGY and CDR2 SAAAGT. V was shortened by 6 bases and J by 0 bases, with 11 bases between the two germline ends. The CDR3 has 15 residues.

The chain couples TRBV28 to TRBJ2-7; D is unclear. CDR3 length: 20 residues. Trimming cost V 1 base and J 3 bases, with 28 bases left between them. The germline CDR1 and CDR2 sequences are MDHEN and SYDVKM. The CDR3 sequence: CASSLLADPVGRGIRYEQYF. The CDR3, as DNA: TGTGCCAGCAGTTTATTGGCCGACCCGGTGGGCAGAGGTATTCGCTACGAGCAGTACTTC.

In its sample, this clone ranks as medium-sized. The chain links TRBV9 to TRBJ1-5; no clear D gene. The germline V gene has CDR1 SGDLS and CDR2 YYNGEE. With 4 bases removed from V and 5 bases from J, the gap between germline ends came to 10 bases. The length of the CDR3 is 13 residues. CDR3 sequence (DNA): TGTGCCAGCAGCTTAAACCGGGATCAGCCCCAGCATTTT. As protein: CASSLNRDQPQHF.

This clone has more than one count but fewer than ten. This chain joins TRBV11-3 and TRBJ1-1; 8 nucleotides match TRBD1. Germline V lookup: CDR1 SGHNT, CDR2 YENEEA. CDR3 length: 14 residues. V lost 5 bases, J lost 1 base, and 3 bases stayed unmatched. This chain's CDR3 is CASSPQGANTEAFF. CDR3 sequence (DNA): TGTGCCAGCAGCCCCCAGGGGGCGAACACTGAAGCTTTCTTT. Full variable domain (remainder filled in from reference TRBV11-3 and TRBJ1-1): EAGVVQSPRYKIIEKKQPVAFWCNPISGHNTLYWYLQNLGQGPELLIRYENEEAVDDSQLPKDRFSAERLKGVDSTLKIQPAELGDSAVYLCASSPQGANTEAFFGQGTRLTVV.

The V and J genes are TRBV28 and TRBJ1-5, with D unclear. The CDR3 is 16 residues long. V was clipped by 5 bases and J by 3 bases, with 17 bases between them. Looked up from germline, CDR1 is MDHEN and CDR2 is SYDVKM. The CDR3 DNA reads TGTGCCAGCAGTCTACCTGGGCCGGGATCCAATCAGCCCCAGCATTTT. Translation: CASSLPGPGSNQPQHF. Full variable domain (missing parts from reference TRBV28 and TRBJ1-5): DVKVTQSSRYLVKRTGEKVFLECVQDMDHENMFWYRQDPGLGLRLIYFSYDVKMKEKGDIPEGYSVSREKKERFSLILESASTNQTSMYLCASSLPGPGSNQPQHFGDGTRLSIL.

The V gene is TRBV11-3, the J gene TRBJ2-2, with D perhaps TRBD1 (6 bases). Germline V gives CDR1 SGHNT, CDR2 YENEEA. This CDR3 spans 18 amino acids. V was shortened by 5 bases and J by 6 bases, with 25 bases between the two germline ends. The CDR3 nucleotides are TGTGCCAGCAGCGCGCGAATTCCCGGGACAACGTCGGCCGGGGAGCTGTTTTTT. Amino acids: CASSARIPGTTSAGELFF.

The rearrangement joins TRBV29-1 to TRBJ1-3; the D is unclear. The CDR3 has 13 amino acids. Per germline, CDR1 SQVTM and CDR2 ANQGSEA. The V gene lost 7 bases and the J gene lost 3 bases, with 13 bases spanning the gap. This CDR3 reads CSGRELGGNTIYF. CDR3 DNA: TGCAGCGGCCGGGAATTGGGTGGAAACACCATATATTTT. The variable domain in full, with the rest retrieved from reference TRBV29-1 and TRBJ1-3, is SAVISQKPSRDICQRGTSLTIQCQVDSQVTMMFWYRQQPGQSLTLIATANQGSEATYESGFVIDKFPISRPNLTFSTLTVSNMSPEDSSIYLCSGRELGGNTIYFGEGSWLTVV.

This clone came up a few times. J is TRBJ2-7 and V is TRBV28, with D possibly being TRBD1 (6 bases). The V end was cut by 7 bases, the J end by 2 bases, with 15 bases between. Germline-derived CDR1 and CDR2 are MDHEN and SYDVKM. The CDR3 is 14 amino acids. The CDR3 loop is CASTSDREAYEQYF. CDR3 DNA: TGTGCCAGCACCTCGGACAGAGAAGCCTACGAGCAGTACTTC.

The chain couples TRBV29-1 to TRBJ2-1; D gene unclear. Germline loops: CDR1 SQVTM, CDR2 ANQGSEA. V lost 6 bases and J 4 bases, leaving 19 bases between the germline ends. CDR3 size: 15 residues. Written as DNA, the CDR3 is TGCAGCGTCGCCATACTTGTGAAAGGGTACAATGAGCAGTTCTTC. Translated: CSVAILVKGYNEQFF.

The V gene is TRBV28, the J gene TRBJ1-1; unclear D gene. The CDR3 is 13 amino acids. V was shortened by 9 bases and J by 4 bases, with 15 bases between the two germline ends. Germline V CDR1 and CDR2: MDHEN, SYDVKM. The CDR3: CASQRRAVTEAFF. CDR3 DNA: TGTGCCAGTCAACGGCGGGCAGTCACTGAAGCTTTCTTT.

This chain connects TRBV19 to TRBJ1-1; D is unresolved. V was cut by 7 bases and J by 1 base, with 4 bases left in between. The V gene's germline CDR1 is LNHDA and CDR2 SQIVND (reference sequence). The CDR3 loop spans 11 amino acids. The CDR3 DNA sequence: TGTGCCAGTAAGGAGAACACTGAAGCTTTCTTT. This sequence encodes CASKENTEAFF.

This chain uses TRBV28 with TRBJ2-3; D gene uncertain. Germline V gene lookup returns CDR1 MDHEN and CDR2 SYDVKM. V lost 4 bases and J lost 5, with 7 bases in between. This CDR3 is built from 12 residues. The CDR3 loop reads CASSSLKDTQYF. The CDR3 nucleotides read TGTGCCAGCAGTTCCCTTAAAGATACGCAGTATTTT.